Listed here is a single TCR beta chain. The antigen is undetermined. CDR3 length: 15 amino acids. The trim removed 6 bases at V and 7 bases at J, leaving 11 bases unmatched. This record comes from a study of CD8 T cells in ankylosing spondylitis. Study results and limitations: Roughly eight highly homologous variants formed a TCR beta motif that appeared characteristic of ankylosing spondylitis blood. Prior literature has documented some motif variants in synovial fluid and blood from reactive arthritis. Disease-linked clones bore a CD8+ phenotype and were relatively rare in peripheral blood. As reported, disease-linked clones showed significant enrichment in matched ankylosing spondylitis synovial fluid.

The TCR beta libraries were generated through quantitative 5'-RACE incorporating molecular barcodes. TCRdb re-analysed the 5' RACE reads in MiXCR, keeping a single row per CDR3 protein. The sample holds approximately 540,000 distinct CDR3 sequences, 10% to 15% seen once. Sequenced input: blood, either unsorted or a sorted T cell fraction (not recorded which). This TCR was sampled from a male donor with ankylosing spondylitis. V gene TRBV12-3 or TRBV12-4 combines with J gene TRBJ2-1; 8 bases agree with TRBD2. CDR3 in DNA: TGTGCCAGCAGAGAAAGCGGGAGAGATCTTAATGAGCAGTTCTTC. This gives the protein CASRESGRDLNEQFF.